There are a few counts of the clone carrying this T cell receptor (beta chain). Its cognate antigen is unknown. The germline V gene has CDR1 SNHLY and CDR2 FYNNEI. V was trimmed by 8 bases and J by 0 bases, leaving 10 bases between them. The CDR3 covers 13 residues. The data were taken from a study of beta chain features in type 1 diabetes. Study-level findings and limits: For Type 1 diabetes patients, all four CD4+ subsets carried TCRB CDR3s that were moderately but significantly shorter. Lower insertion and higher deletion counts appeared at VDJ junctions in type 1 diabetes patients.

As every portion of the isolated RNA was reverse transcribed, the sequencing read expressed TCRB transcripts. The protocol was immunoSEQ multiplex PCR, while the TCRdb copy is restricted to in-frame clones and leaves out a portion. This table has 450,000 or so clones, more than 9.5% appearing once. Using CD45RO/CCR7/CD25/CD127/CD95/CD27, CD4+ naive, central memory, regulatory and stem cell-like memory cells were sorted. Each sorted population was over 95% pure. This clonotype originated in a woman aged 18-30 years in good health. Material for sequencing was naive CD4+ T cells from blood. The genes are TRBV2 and TRBJ1-1; D remains ambiguous. DNA of the CDR3: TGTGCCAGCGGCCAGCTAATGAACACTGAAGCTTTCTTT. It codes for CASGQLMNTEAFF.